The clone carrying this TCR beta chain showed up just once. The antigen is undetermined. An end of the junction differs from the germline gene, which may be a read error. Next came a second PCR, run for about 7 to 11 cycles, which used a sample-barcoded 5' primer along with a J-beta primer mix. MiXCR, applied by TCRdb to the 5' RACE reads, yields one record per CDR3 protein. The sample has 630,000 or so distinct CDR3 sequences; approximately 29% are singletons. The data were obtained in a study of blood T cells in healthy people across ages. Study-wide results and caveats: Researchers report that TCR beta diversity correlated strongly with naive T cell percentage. CMV infection status of these donors was not known.

The CDR3 length is 13 residues. Germline V gives CDR1 DFQATT, CDR2 SNEGSKA (reference sequence). The TCR comes from a woman of 80 years or more in good health. What was sequenced was blood. This chain connects TRBV20-1 to TRBJ1-4, with D unclear. The CDR3 region is CSASHGTNEKRFF. In nucleotides, the CDR3 is TGCAGTGCTAGTCACGGTACTAATGAAAAACGGTTTTTT.